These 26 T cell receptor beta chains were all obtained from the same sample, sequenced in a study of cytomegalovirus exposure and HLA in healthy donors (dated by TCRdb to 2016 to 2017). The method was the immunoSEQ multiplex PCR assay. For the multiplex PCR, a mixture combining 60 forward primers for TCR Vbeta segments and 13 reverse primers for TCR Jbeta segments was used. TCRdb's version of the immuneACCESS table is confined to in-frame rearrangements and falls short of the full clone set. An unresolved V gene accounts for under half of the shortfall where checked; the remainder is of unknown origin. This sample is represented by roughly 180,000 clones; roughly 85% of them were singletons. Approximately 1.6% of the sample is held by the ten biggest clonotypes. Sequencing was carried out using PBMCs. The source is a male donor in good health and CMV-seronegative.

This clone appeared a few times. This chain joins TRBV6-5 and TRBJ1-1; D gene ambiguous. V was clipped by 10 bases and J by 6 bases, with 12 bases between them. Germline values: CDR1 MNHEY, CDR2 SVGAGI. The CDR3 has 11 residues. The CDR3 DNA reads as TGTGCCACCGCCGAGCGGGCTGAAGCTTTCTTT. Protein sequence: CATAERAEAFF.

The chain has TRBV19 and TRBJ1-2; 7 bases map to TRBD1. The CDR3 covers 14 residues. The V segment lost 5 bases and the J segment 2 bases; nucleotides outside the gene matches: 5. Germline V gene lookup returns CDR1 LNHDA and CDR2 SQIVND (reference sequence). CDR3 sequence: CASSLRQGNYGYTF. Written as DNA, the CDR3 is TGTGCCAGTAGTTTAAGACAGGGCAACTATGGCTACACCTTC.

The CDR3 loop is CASSWEGLNTEAFF. CDR3 bases: TGTGCCAGCAGTTGGGAGGGTTTGAACACTGAAGCTTTCTTT. This chain joins TRBV5-5 and TRBJ1-1; no clear D. The CDR3 is 14 amino acids. Germline values: CDR1 SGHKS, CDR2 YYEKEE (reference sequence). Between the trimmed V and J ends, which lost 5 bases and 0 bases, there was a span of 11 bases. Combining the CDR3 with reference TRBV5-5 and TRBJ1-1 gives the whole variable domain DAGVTQSPTHLIKTRGQQVTLRCSPISGHKSVSWYQQVLGQGPQFIFQYYEKEERGRGNFPDRFSARQFPNYSSELNVNALLLGDSALYLCASSWEGLNTEAFFGQGTRLTVV.

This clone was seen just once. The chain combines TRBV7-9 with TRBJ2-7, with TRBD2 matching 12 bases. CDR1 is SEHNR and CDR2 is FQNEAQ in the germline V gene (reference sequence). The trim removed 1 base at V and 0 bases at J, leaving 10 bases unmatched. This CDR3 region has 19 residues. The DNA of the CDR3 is TGTGCCAGCAGCTTAGACGGACTAGCGGGGCGAAGGAGCTCCTACGAGCAGTACTTC. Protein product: CASSLDGLAGRRSSYEQYF.

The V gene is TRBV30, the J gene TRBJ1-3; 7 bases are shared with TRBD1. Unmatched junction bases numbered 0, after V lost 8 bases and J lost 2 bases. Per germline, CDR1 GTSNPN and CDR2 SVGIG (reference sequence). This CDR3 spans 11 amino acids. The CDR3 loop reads CATGAGNTIYF. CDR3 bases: TGTGCCACAGGGGCTGGAAACACCATATATTTT.

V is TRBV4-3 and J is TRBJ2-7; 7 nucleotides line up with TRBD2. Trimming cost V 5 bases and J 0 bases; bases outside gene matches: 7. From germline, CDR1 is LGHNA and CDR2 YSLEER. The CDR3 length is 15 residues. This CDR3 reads CASSTGGGSSYEQYF. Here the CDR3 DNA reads TGCGCCAGCAGCACAGGAGGCGGGAGCTCCTACGAGCAGTACTTC.

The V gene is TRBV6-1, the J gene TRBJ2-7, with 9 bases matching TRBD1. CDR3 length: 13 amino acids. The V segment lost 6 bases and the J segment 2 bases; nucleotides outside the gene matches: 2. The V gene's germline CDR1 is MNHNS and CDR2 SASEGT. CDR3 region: CASRRTGAYEQYF. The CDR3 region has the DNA TGTGCCAGCAGGAGGACAGGGGCCTACGAGCAGTACTTC.

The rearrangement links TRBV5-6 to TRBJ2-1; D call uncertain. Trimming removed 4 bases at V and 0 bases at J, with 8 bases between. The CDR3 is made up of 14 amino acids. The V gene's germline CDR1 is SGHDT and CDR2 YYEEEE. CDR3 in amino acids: CASSPFSSYNEQFF. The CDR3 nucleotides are TGTGCCAGCAGCCCCTTTAGCTCCTACAATGAGCAGTTCTTC.

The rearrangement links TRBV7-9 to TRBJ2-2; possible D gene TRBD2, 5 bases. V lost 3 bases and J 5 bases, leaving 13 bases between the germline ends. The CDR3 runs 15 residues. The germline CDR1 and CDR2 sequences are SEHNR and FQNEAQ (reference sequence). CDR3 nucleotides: TGTGCCAGCAGCTTTTTGAGGGTCGTGACCGGGGAGCTGTTTTTT. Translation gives CASSFLRVVTGELFF. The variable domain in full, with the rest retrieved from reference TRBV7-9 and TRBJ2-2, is DTGVSQNPRHKITKRGQNVTFRCDPISEHNRLYWYRQTLGQGPEFLTYFQNEAQLEKSRLLSDRFSAERPKGSFSTLEIQRTEQGDSAMYLCASSFLRVVTGELFFGEGSRLTVL.

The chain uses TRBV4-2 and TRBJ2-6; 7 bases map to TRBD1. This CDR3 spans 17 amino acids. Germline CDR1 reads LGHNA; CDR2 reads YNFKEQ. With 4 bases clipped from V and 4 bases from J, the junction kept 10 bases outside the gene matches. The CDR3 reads CASSPRGQLSGANVLTF. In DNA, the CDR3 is TGTGCCAGCAGCCCGAGGGGGCAGCTCTCCGGGGCCAACGTCCTGACTTTC.

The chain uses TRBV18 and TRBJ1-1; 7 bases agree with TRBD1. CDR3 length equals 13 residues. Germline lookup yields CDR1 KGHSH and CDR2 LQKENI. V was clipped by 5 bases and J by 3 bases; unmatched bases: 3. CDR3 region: CASSIQGDTEAFF. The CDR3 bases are TGTGCCAGCTCAATTCAGGGGGACACTGAAGCTTTCTTT.

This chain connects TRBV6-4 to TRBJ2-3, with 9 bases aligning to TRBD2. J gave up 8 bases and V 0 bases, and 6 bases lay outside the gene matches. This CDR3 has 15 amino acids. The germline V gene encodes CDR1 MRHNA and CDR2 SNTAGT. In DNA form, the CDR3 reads TGTGCCAGCAGTGACTCTGGCGGGGGGGCCGCTACGCAGTATTTT. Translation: CASSDSGGGAATQYF.

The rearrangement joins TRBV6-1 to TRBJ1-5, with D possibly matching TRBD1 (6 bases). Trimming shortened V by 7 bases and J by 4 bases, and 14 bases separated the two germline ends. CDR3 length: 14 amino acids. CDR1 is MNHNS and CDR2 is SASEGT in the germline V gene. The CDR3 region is CASILGQSNQPQHF. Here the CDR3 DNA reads TGTGCCAGCATTTTAGGACAGTCAAATCAGCCCCAGCATTTT.

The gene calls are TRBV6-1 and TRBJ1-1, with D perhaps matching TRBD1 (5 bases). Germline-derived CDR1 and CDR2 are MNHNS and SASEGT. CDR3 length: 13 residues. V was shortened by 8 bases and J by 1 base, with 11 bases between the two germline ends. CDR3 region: CASPRGRNTEAFF. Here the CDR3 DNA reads TGTGCCAGCCCAAGGGGCAGGAACACTGAAGCTTTCTTT.

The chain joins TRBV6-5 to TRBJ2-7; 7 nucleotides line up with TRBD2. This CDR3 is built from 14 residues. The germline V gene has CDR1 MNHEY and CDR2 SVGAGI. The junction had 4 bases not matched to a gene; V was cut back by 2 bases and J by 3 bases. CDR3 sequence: CASSYTGLNYEQYF. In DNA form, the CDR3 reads TGTGCCAGCAGTTACACGGGACTAAACTACGAGCAGTACTTC.

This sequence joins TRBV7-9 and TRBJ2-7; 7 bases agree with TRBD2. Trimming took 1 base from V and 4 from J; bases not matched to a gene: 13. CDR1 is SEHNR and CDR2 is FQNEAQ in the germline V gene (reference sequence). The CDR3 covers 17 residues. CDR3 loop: CASSLVGPASGPYEQYF. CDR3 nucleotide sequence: TGTGCCAGCAGCTTAGTAGGTCCGGCTAGCGGACCTTACGAGCAGTACTTC.

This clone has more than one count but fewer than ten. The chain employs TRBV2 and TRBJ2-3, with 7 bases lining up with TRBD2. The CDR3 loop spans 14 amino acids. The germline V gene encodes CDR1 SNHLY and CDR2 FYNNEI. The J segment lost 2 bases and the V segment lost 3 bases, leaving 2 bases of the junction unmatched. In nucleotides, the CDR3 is TGTGCCAGCAGTGACGGGGGGTCCACAGATACGCAGTATTTT. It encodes CASSDGGSTDTQYF.

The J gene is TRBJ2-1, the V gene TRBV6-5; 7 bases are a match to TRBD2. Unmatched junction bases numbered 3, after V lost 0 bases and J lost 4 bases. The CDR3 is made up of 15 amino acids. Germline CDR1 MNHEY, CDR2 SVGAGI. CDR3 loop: CASSYSLADYNEQFF. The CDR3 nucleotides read TGTGCCAGCAGTTACTCTCTAGCGGATTACAATGAGCAGTTCTTC.

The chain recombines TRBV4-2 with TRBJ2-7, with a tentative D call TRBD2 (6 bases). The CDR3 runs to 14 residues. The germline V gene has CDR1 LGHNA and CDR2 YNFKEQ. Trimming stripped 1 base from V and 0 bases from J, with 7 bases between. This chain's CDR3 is CASSQGSGSYEQYF. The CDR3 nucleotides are TGTGCCAGCAGCCAAGGTAGCGGCTCCTACGAGCAGTACTTC.

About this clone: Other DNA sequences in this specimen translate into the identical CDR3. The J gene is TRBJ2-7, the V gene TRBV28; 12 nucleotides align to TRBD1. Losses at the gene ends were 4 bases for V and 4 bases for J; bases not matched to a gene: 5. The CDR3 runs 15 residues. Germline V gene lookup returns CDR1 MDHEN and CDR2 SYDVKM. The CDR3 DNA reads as TGTGCCAGCAGTTCGCCGGGACAGGGGGCGTACGAGCAGTACTTC. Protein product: CASSSPGQGAYEQYF.

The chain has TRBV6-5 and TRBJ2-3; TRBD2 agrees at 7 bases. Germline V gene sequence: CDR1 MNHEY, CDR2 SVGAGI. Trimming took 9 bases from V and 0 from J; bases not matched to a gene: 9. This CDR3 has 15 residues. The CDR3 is CASLKAAGSTDTQYF. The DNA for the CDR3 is TGTGCCAGTCTGAAAGCAGCGGGGAGCACAGATACGCAGTATTTT.

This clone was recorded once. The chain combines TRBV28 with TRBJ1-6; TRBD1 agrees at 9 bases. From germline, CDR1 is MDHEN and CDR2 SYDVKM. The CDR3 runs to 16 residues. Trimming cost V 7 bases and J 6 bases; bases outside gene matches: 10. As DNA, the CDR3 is TGTGCCAGCAATTTCCCCCAGGGACAGGGTAATTCACCCCTCCACTTT. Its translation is CASNFPQGQGNSPLHF.

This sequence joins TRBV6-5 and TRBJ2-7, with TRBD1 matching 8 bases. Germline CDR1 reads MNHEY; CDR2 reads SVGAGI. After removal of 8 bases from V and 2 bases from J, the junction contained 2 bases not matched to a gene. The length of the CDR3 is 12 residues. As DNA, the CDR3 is TGTGCCAGCGGACAGGGTCCCTACGAGCAGTACTTC. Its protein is CASGQGPYEQYF.

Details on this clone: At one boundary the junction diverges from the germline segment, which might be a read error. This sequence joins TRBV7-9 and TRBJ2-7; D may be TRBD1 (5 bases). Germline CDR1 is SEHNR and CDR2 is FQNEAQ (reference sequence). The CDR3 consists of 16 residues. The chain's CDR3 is CSSSLPGQGRSYEQYF. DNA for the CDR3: TGTTCCAGCAGCTTACCCGGGCAGGGAAGATCCTACGAGCAGTACTTC. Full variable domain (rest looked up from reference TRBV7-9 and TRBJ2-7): DTGVSQNPRHKITKRGQNVTFRCDPISEHNRLYWYRQTLGQGPEFLTYFQNEAQLEKSRLLSDRFSAERPKGSFSTLEIQRTEQGDSAMYLCSSSLPGQGRSYEQYFGPGTRLTVT.

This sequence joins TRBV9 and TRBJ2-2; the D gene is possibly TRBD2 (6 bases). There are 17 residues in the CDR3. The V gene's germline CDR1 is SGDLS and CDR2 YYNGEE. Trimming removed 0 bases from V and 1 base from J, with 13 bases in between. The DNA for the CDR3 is TGTGCCAGCAGCGTAGTGTCGGGGGAGCTGAACACCGGGGAGCTGTTTTTT. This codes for CASSVVSGELNTGELFF.

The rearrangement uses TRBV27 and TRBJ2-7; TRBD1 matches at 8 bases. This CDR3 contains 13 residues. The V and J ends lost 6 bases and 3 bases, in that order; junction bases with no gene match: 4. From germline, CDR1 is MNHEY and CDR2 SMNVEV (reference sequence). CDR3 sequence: CASSYRGDYEQYF. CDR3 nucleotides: TGTGCCAGCAGCTACAGGGGGGACTACGAGCAGTACTTC.